This T cell receptor (beta chain) is from a study of identifying expanded T cells in peripheral blood. Using immunoSEQ multiplex PCR, the repertoire was profiled, and TCRdb retains in-frame clones only, with some absent. The table includes approximately 130,000 clones, around nine tenths detected once. The trim removed 8 bases at V and 3 bases at J, leaving 8 bases unmatched. The CDR3 spans 13 residues. The germline CDR1 and CDR2 sequences are SQVTM and ANQGSEA. The chain has TRBV29-1 and TRBJ1-2, with TRBD1 matching 8 bases. Material for sequencing was blood. The source is a person between 18 and 69 years old in good health. The CDR3 DNA sequence: TGCAGCTTCCGGGACAGGACACACTATGGCTACACCTTC. Protein product: CSFRDRTHYGYTF.